The 11 T cell receptor beta chains below were found in one sample sequenced in a study of blood T cell repertoires in COVID-19. This table comes from immunoSEQ multiplex PCR, and its TCRdb copy is limited to in-frame clones, with some not included. Here the sample spans about 180,000 clones, 85% being singletons. Specimen: peripheral blood. Receptors were obtained from a person aged 70 to 80 with COVID-19, enrolled during active disease.

A word on this clone: At one of its ends the junction is not consistent with the germline gene, which may arise from a read error. The chain recombines TRBV2 with TRBJ1-1, with TRBD1 as a possible D gene (5 bases). The germline V gene encodes CDR1 SNHLY and CDR2 FYNNEI. The CDR3 contains 10 residues. Here the CDR3 reads CASSDRGLDF. The CDR3 nucleotides are TGTGCCAGCAGTGATCGGGGACTGGACTTT.

The chain joins TRBV21-1 to TRBJ2-2; the table's D call TRBD1 went unverified against the DNA. TRBV21-1 counts as a pseudogene. CDR3 size: 16 residues. CDR3 DNA sequence: TGTGCCAGCAGCAAAGGACGGACAGGCCTCACCGGGGAGCTGTTTTTT. The encoded protein is CASSKGRTGLTGELFF.

The V and J genes are TRBV5-4 and TRBJ2-2; TRBD1 matches 8 bases. The germline V gene has CDR1 SGHNT and CDR2 YYREEE (reference sequence). The J segment lost 4 bases and the V segment lost 0 bases, leaving 5 bases of the junction unmatched. The CDR3 loop spans 16 amino acids. The CDR3 reads CASSLGWTGPTGELFF. The CDR3 nucleotides read TGTGCCAGCAGCTTGGGGTGGACAGGGCCCACCGGGGAGCTGTTTTTT.

The genes are TRBV7-9 and TRBJ2-3, with D tentatively TRBD2 (5 bases). The CDR3 consists of 15 residues. CDR1 SEHNR and CDR2 FQNEAQ come from the germline V gene (reference sequence). V lost 6 bases, J lost 4 bases, and 17 bases lay in between. CDR3 residues: CASSPIRGEADTQYF. CDR3 in DNA: TGTGCCAGCAGTCCAATTCGGGGAGAGGCAGATACGCAGTATTTT.

The sample holds one count of this clone. The chain couples TRBV10-3 to TRBJ2-1, with TRBD2 matching over 9 bases. The CDR3 is made up of 15 amino acids. Trimming at V came to 5 bases and at J to 6 bases, leaving 8 bases not matched to a gene. The germline V gene encodes CDR1 ENHRY and CDR2 SYGVKD. CDR3 nucleotides: TGTGCCATCAGTAATAGCGGGAGTCAGGTCAATGAGCAGTTCTTC. Translated, it gives CAISNSGSQVNEQFF.

This clone was counted between two and nine times. V and J are TRBV11-3 and TRBJ2-2; D might be TRBD2 (6 bases). This CDR3 region has 13 residues. Trimming took off 2 bases at V and 7 bases at J, with 8 bases between the two ends. Germline CDR1 and CDR2: SGHNT and YENEEA. CDR3 sequence (DNA): TGTGCCAGCAGCTTACTTAGCGGCGGGGAGCTGTTTTTT. This sequence encodes CASSLLSGGELFF.

This clone was seen more than once but under ten times. The rearrangement joins TRBV18 to TRBJ1-5; D gene ambiguous. This CDR3 region has 13 residues. Germline V CDR1 and CDR2: KGHSH, LQKENI. V shed 7 bases and J shed 1 base, with 8 bases lying between them. As DNA, the CDR3 is TGTGCCAGCTTTAAGGAGAGCAATCAGCCCCAGCATTTT. Residues: CASFKESNQPQHF.

This clone was seen only a few times. This sequence joins TRBV11-2 and TRBJ2-4, with D perhaps matching TRBD2 (6 bases). The germline gives CDR1 SGHAT, CDR2 FQNNGV. The CDR3 sequence is 17 residues long. Trimming pared 2 bases from V and 7 bases from J, leaving 21 bases between. CDR3 protein: CASSLLALAGRRNIQYF. CDR3 nucleotide sequence: TGTGCCAGCAGCTTATTAGCCTTGGCCGGGAGAAGGAACATTCAGTACTTC. Full variable domain (remainder filled in from reference TRBV11-2 and TRBJ2-4): EAGVAQSPRYKIIEKRQSVAFWCNPISGHATLYWYQQILGQGPKLLIQFQNNGVVDDSQLPKDRFSAERLKGVDSTLKIQPAKLEDSAVYLCASSLLALAGRRNIQYFGAGTRLSVL.

This chain connects TRBV11-3 to TRBJ2-5, with 14 bases matching TRBD2. Germline lookup yields CDR1 SGHNT and CDR2 YENEEA. The V and J ends lost 5 bases and 3 bases, in that order; junction bases with no gene match: 5. CDR3 length: 16 residues. CDR3 sequence reads: CASSQGTSGGKETQYF. In DNA form, the CDR3 reads TGTGCCAGCAGCCAAGGGACTAGCGGGGGAAAAGAGACCCAGTACTTC.

The chain uses TRBV9 and TRBJ1-1; possible D gene TRBD1, 5 bases. Looked up from germline, CDR1 is SGDLS and CDR2 is YYNGEE. The CDR3 has 14 amino acids. The V end lost 3 bases, the J end lost 1 base, and 10 bases lay between the germline ends. The chain's CDR3 is CASSAMTANTEAFF. The CDR3 nucleotides are TGTGCCAGCAGCGCCATGACAGCGAACACTGAAGCTTTCTTT.

The chain combines TRBV19 with TRBJ2-7; TRBD2 is a possible D gene (6 bases). There are 13 residues in the CDR3. Trimming cost V 6 bases and J 4 bases, with 13 bases left between them. Germline CDR1 is LNHDA and CDR2 is SQIVND (reference sequence). DNA of the CDR3: TGTGCCAGTAGCATGGTCCGGGGGTACGAGCAGTACTTC. As protein: CASSMVRGYEQYF.